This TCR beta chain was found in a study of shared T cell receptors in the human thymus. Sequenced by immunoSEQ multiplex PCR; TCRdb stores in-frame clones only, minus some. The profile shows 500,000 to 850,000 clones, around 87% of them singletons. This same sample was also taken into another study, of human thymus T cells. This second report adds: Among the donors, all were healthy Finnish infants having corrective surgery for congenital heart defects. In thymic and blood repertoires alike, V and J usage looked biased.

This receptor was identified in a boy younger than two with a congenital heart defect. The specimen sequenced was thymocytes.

In nucleotides, the CDR3 is TGTGCCAGCAGCTTGTACTCGCGGGACGCTAATTCACCCCTCCACTTT. It codes for CASSLYSRDANSPLHF. The V gene is TRBV5-4, the J gene TRBJ1-6, with D possibly matching TRBD1 (5 bases). The CDR3 has 16 amino acids. In germline, CDR1 is SGHNT, CDR2 YYREEE (reference sequence). Trimming took 1 base from V and 6 from J, leaving 14 bases between them.